Listed below are T cell receptor beta chains from one sample, sequenced in a study of blood T cell repertoires in COVID-19. Some clones are missing from TCRdb's copy, which holds only in-frame ones; the method was immunoSEQ multiplex PCR. This sample has roughly 150,000 clones, with approximately 83% found just once. The sequenced sample consisted of PBMCs or T cells enriched from blood (not recorded which). The receptors were sampled from a man aged 65 to 79 who had been exposed to COVID-19. Each CDR3 is given with its conserved first and last residue. Fields, in order: clone size, J gene, V gene, D gene, CDR3 DNA, CDR3 protein. A D gene is named only where the DNA matches it firmly. A clone size is listed for some rows: how often the clone was seen (once, few, many), or a class if it is expanded.

NA | TRBJ1-1 | TRBV21-1 | NA | TGTGCCAGCAGCAGAGTACAGGGGTCGTCGAACACTGAAGCTTTCTTT | CASSRVQGSSNTEAFF
NA | TRBJ2-5 | TRBV15 | TRBD2 | TGTGCACCAGCCGCGGGAGAAGAGACCCAGTACTTC | CAPAAGEETQYF
NA | TRBJ2-7 | TRBV6-2/TRBV6-3 | NA | TGTGCCAGCGGCCAAGTTCGGGGCTCCTACGAGCAGTACTTC | CASGQVRGSYEQYF
NA | TRBJ2-1 | TRBV28 | TRBD2 | TGTGCCAGCAGTTCGACTAGCCTCAATGAGCAGTTCTTC | CASSSTSLNEQFF
NA | TRBJ2-2 | TRBV2 | NA | TGTGCCAGCAGTGAAATGAGCTTGAACACCGGGGAGCTGTTTTTT | CASSEMSLNTGELFF
NA | TRBJ2-3 | TRBV21-1 | NA | TGTGCCAGCAGCAAGGACAGGGAAATAGATACGCAGTATTTT | CASSKDREIDTQYF
NA | TRBJ2-1 | TRBV19 | TRBD2 | TGTGCCAGTAGTATATTGGGACTAGCGGAGAACAATGAGCAGTTCTTC | CASSILGLAENNEQFF
NA | TRBJ2-2 | TRBV11-3 | TRBD2 | TGTGCCAGCAGCCCCGGGGGGATCGGGGAGCTGTTTTTT | CASSPGGIGELFF
few | TRBJ1-2 | TRBV27 | NA | TGTGCCAGCAGTCCGCAGGGTTACGGTGGCTACACCTTC | CASSPQGYGGYTF
NA | TRBJ1-4 | TRBV28 | TRBD1 | TGTGCCAGCAGTTTGACTCCCGCAGGGGGCGGAAAACTGTTTTTT | CASSLTPAGGGKLFF
NA | TRBJ2-5 | TRBV7-2 | TRBD2 | TGTGCCAGCAGCTTAGTGGGTAGCGGGAGGGCCCTCGGAGAGACCCAGTACTTC | CASSLVGSGRALGETQYF
NA | TRBJ1-2 | TRBV27 | TRBD1 | TGTGCCAGCAGGGTCCGCGGGACAGGCTATGGCTACACCTTC | CASRVRGTGYGYTF
NA | TRBJ1-5 | TRBV28 | TRBD1 | TGTGCCAGCAGGGAACAGGGGAATCAGCCCCAGCATTTT | CASREQGNQPQHF
once | TRBJ2-1 | TRBV4-3 | TRBD1 | TGCGCCAGCAGCCCGGACAGGTTCTCCTACAATGAGCAGTTCTTC | CASSPDRFSYNEQFF
NA | TRBJ1-2 | TRBV15 | NA | TGTGCCACCAGCAGAGGAGGAGAGGGCGCACGGCGTGGCTACACCTTC | CATSRGGEGARRGYTF
NA | TRBJ1-2 | TRBV11-2 | NA | TGTGCCAGCAGCTTGTCGCAGGGGTATGGCTACACCTTC | CASSLSQGYGYTF
NA | TRBJ1-5 | TRBV7-2 | TRBD1 | TGTGCCAGCAGCTTACAAGGACAGGGCTATCAGCCCCAGCATTTT | CASSLQGQGYQPQHF
NA | TRBJ2-4 | TRBV5-4 | TRBD2 | TGTGCCAGCAGCTCGGGGGGGTATGGAAACATTCAGTACTTC | CASSSGGYGNIQYF
NA | TRBJ2-7 | TRBV2 | NA | TGTGCCAGCAGTGAACAGGCGGGGCAATCCCTTGGCTTC | CASSEQAGQSLGF
NA | TRBJ1-2 | TRBV25-1 | NA | TGTGCCAGCAGGGCCGAGACAGGTCGTAACTATGGCTACACCTTC | CASRAETGRNYGYTF
NA | TRBJ2-1 | TRBV18 | TRBD2 | TGTGCCAGCTCACCCTTAGCGGGAGGGCACTACAATGAGCAGTTCTTC | CASSPLAGGHYNEQFF
NA | TRBJ2-5 | TRBV19 | NA | TGTGCCAGTAGTATCGCCCAAAGCTCGAATCAGTACTTC | CASSIAQSSNQYF
NA | TRBJ2-4 | TRBV20-1 | NA | TGCAGTGCTAGTAGGACACTAGCCAAAAACATTCAGTACTTC | CSASRTLAKNIQYF
NA | TRBJ1-1 | TRBV7-9 | NA | TGTGCCAGCAGCTTAGCAGCCATGAACACTGAAGCTTTCTTT | CASSLAAMNTEAFF
NA | TRBJ1-2 | TRBV7-2 | TRBD1 | TGTGCCAGCAGCCCCCAGACAGGGCCTGGCTACACCTTC | CASSPQTGPGYTF